This entry lists 9 T cell receptor beta chains sequenced from one sample in a study of PD-L1 blockade in urothelial cancer. The method was immunoSEQ multiplex PCR; TCRdb's version includes in-frame clones alone and lacks a portion of them. The sample shows approximately 30,000 clones, roughly 76% of them seen only once. This material consisted of PBMCs, taken around atezolizumab (anti-PD-L1) treatment. These receptors all stem from a man between 45 and 60 years old with urothelial cancer.

CDR3 residues: CASSPGSGLAGYEQYF. CDR3 sequence (DNA): TGTGCCAGCAGCCCCGGGTCGGGACTAGCGGGTTACGAGCAGTACTTC. The gene calls are TRBV7-6 and TRBJ2-7, with 12 bases identical to TRBD2. Germline V gene sequence: CDR1 SGHVS, CDR2 FNYEAQ. The V and J ends lost 5 bases and 4 bases, in that order; junction bases with no gene match: 9. The CDR3 runs 16 residues.

The CDR3 here is CAISPGQGHNEQFF. The CDR3 nucleotides read TGTGCCATCAGCCCGGGACAGGGTCACAATGAGCAGTTCTTC. This sequence joins TRBV10-3 and TRBJ2-1, with TRBD1 matching 9 bases. The CDR3 has 14 amino acids. Germline CDR1 is ENHRY and CDR2 is SYGVKD. The V gene end was trimmed by 6 bases and the J gene end by 5 bases; junction bases not matched to a gene: 5.

The chain uses TRBV12-5 and TRBJ2-1; D is ambiguous. This CDR3 is built from 12 residues. The V gene lost 0 bases and the J gene lost 9 bases, with 6 bases spanning the gap. The V gene's germline CDR1 is LGHNT and CDR2 FRNRAP. The CDR3 reads CASGLVRVEQFF. CDR3 nucleotide sequence: TGTGCTAGTGGTTTGGTCCGGGTTGAGCAGTTCTTC. The full variable domain, completed using reference TRBV12-5 and TRBJ2-1, is DARVTQTPRHKVTEMGQEVTMRCQPILGHNTVFWYRQTMMQGLELLAYFRNRAPLDDSGMPKDRFSAEMPDATLATLKIQPSEPRDSAVYFCASGLVRVEQFFGPGTRLTVL.

The chain's CDR3 is CASSDRQGRSATNEKLFF. In DNA form, the CDR3 reads TGTGCCAGTAGCGATCGACAGGGTCGTTCTGCAACTAATGAAAAACTGTTTTTT. The chain has TRBV19 and TRBJ1-4, with 7 bases identical to TRBD1. CDR1 is LNHDA, CDR2 SQIVND, per germline (reference sequence). The V segment lost 6 bases and the J segment 0 bases; nucleotides outside the gene matches: 13. CDR3 length: 18 amino acids. Combining the CDR3 with reference TRBV19 and TRBJ1-4 gives the whole variable domain DGGITQSPKYLFRKEGQNVTLSCEQNLNHDAMYWYRQDPGQGLRLIYYSQIVNDFQKGDIAEGYSVSREKKESFPLTVTSAQKNPTAFYLCASSDRQGRSATNEKLFFGSGTQLSVL.

CDR3 amino acids: CASSSLAGSTDTQYF. CDR3 DNA: TGCGCCAGCAGCTCCCTAGCGGGGAGCACAGATACGCAGTATTTT. The chain combines TRBV5-1 with TRBJ2-3, with 9 bases aligning to TRBD2. The CDR3 covers 15 residues. The trim removed 3 bases at V and 0 bases at J, leaving 2 bases unmatched. From germline, CDR1 is SGHRS and CDR2 YFSETQ. Complete variable domain (other parts from reference TRBV5-1 and TRBJ2-3): KAGVTQTPRYLIKTRGQQVTLSCSPISGHRSVSWYQQTPGQGLQFLFEYFSETQRNKGNFPGRFSGRQFSNSRSEMNVSTLELGDSALYLCASSSLAGSTDTQYFGPGTRLTVL.

V usage is TRBV10-1 and J usage is TRBJ2-1, with 7 bases lining up with TRBD2. V shed 1 base and J 2 bases; nucleotides not matched to a gene: 8. The germline CDR1 and CDR2 sequences are WNHNN and SYGVQD (reference sequence). The CDR3 is made up of 17 amino acids. CDR3 residues: CASSEYQGAGAYNEQFF. In nucleotides, the CDR3 is TGCGCCAGCAGTGAGTACCAGGGCGCGGGGGCCTACAATGAGCAGTTCTTC.

The chain recombines TRBV10-3 with TRBJ1-3; the D is unclear. This CDR3 region has 12 residues. Germline CDR1 and CDR2: ENHRY and SYGVKD. The germline V and J ends were trimmed by 10 bases and 1 base, with 8 bases remaining between them. The CDR3 loop reads CATRLSGNTIYF. In DNA, the CDR3 is TGTGCCACCCGACTGTCTGGAAACACCATATATTTT.

V gene TRBV10-2 combines with J gene TRBJ2-7; 7 bases agree with TRBD1. The V gene's germline CDR1 is WSHSY and CDR2 SAAADI. J was trimmed by 8 bases and V by 11 bases; bases with no gene match: 12. The CDR3 extends over 12 amino acids. The CDR3 loop reads CAVAGTDIKQYF. CDR3 DNA: TGCGCCGTCGCCGGGACAGACATTAAGCAGTACTTC.

V and J are TRBV7-3 and TRBJ2-1; tentatively, D is TRBD2 (5 bases). The CDR3 totals 11 residues. CDR1 and CDR2 (germline): SGHTA, FQGTGA. V shed 2 bases and J shed 10 bases, with 6 bases lying between them. CDR3: CASSLGREQFF. CDR3 coding DNA: TGTGCCAGCAGCTTAGGGAGAGAGCAGTTCTTC.